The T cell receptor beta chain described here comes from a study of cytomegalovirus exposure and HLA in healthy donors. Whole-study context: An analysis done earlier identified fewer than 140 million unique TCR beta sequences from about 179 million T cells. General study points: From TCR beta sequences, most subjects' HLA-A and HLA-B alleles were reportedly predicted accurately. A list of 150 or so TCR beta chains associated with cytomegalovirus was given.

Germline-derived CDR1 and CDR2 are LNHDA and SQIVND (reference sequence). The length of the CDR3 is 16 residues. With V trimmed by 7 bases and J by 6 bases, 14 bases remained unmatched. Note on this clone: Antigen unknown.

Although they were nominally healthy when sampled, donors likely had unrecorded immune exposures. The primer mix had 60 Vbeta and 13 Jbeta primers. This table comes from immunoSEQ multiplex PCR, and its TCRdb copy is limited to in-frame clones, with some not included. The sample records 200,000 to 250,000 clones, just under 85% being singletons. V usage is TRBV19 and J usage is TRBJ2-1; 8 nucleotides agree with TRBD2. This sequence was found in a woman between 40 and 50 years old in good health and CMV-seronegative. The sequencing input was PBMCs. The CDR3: CASTAGRGELPNEQFF. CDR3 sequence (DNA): TGTGCCAGTACCGCGGGGCGGGGGGAACTTCCCAATGAGCAGTTCTTC.